What follows are 20 T cell receptor beta chains derived from one specimen sequenced in a study of control samples from healthy donors and cancer patients. Profiled with immunoSEQ multiplex PCR; TCRdb holds only in-frame clones, not every one. The sample consists of 95,000 to 100,000 clones, around 80% of them appearing once. Sequencing used blood. The receptors here all came from a man aged 55 to 70 in good health.

The chain is built from TRBV28 and TRBJ1-4, with D maybe TRBD1 (5 bases). V lost 3 bases to trimming and J lost 8 bases, with 16 bases between them. Looked up from germline, CDR1 is MDHEN and CDR2 is SYDVKM. The CDR3 spans 15 residues. The CDR3 nucleotides read TGTGCCAGCAGTTTCCTGGGGGGGTTAGGGGAAAAACTGTTTTTT. This sequence encodes CASSFLGGLGEKLFF.

The chain links TRBV11-3 to TRBJ1-3; 7 bases fit TRBD1. This CDR3 comprises 17 residues. The germline gives CDR1 SGHNT, CDR2 YENEEA. The V and J ends lost 5 bases and 0 bases, in that order; junction bases with no gene match: 10. The CDR3: CASSPGTARFSGNTIYF. The CDR3 bases are TGTGCCAGCAGCCCCGGGACAGCACGATTCTCTGGAAACACCATATATTTT.

J is TRBJ1-1 and V is TRBV5-1, with TRBD1 matching over 9 bases. The germline gives CDR1 SGHRS, CDR2 YFSETQ. This CDR3 is 14 amino acids long. The ends lost 4 bases at V and 2 bases at J; junction bases unmatched: 3. CDR3 in DNA: TGCGCCAGCAGCAAGGACAGGGGCAACACTGAAGCTTTCTTT. Protein product: CASSKDRGNTEAFF.

Only one count was recorded for this clone. The chain is built from TRBV10-1 and TRBJ2-4; possible D gene TRBD2, 6 bases. The ends were cut back, 4 bases at V and 8 bases at J, with 12 bases in the middle. Per the germline V gene, CDR1 is WNHNN and CDR2 is SYGVQD (reference sequence). This CDR3 spans 13 amino acids. The CDR3 DNA reads as TGCGCCAGCAGTGGGGACTTGGGTGACATTCAGTACTTC. It encodes CASSGDLGDIQYF.

The chain is built from TRBV6-5 and TRBJ2-3; D is unclear. Looked up from germline, CDR1 is MNHEY and CDR2 is SVGAGI. The length of the CDR3 is 13 residues. Trimming left V 2 bases short and J 5 bases short, with 8 bases between. The CDR3 DNA sequence: TGTGCCAGCAGTTACAGGTGGGGAGATACGCAGTATTTT. It is translated as CASSYRWGDTQYF.

For this clone: Distinct nucleotide sequences in the sample also encode this CDR3. The chain links TRBV27 to TRBJ2-7; no clear D gene. The CDR3 covers 13 residues. The V and J ends lost 2 bases and 4 bases respectively, with 9 bases between them. CDR1 is MNHEY and CDR2 is SMNVEV in the germline V gene (reference sequence). CDR3: CASSLGQSYEQYF. CDR3 nucleotide sequence: TGTGCCAGCAGTTTAGGGCAGAGTTACGAGCAGTACTTC.

This clone was detected once. V usage is TRBV9 and J usage is TRBJ2-2, with 7 bases that match TRBD1. The V gene end was trimmed by 0 bases and the J gene end by 7 bases; junction bases not matched to a gene: 15. CDR1 is SGDLS, CDR2 YYNGEE, per germline. This CDR3 spans 18 amino acids. The CDR3 sequence: CASSVGGWTGIKGGELFF. The CDR3, as DNA: TGTGCCAGCAGCGTAGGGGGGTGGACAGGTATTAAGGGCGGGGAGCTGTTTTTT.

The J gene is TRBJ2-5, the V gene TRBV7-9; TRBD1 is a possible D gene (6 bases). Looked up from germline, CDR1 is SEHNR and CDR2 is FQNEAQ (reference sequence). V shed 8 bases and J shed 1 base, with 23 bases lying between them. CDR3 length: 17 residues. CDR3 in amino acids: CASAPGAFTGFQETQYF. The CDR3 nucleotides are TGTGCCAGCGCACCAGGGGCCTTTACAGGTTTCCAAGAGACCCAGTACTTC.

This chain uses TRBV3-1 (or the pseudogene TRBV3-2) with TRBJ1-5; D remains ambiguous. CDR3 size: 15 residues. Germline V lookup: CDR1 LGHDT, CDR2 YNNKEL (reference sequence). V shed 1 base and J shed 5 bases, with 12 bases lying between them. The CDR3 loop is CASSQVSTGHQPQHF. CDR3 coding DNA: TGTGCCAGCAGCCAAGTTTCCACGGGCCATCAGCCCCAGCATTTT.

The chain combines TRBV6-1 with TRBJ1-4, with 9 bases fitting TRBD1. V shed 1 base and J 0 bases; nucleotides not matched to a gene: 9. The germline gives CDR1 MNHNS, CDR2 SASEGT. The CDR3 has 19 amino acids. CDR3 nucleotides: TGTGCCAGCAGTGAAGAACAGGGGGCGCTTATCACAACTAATGAAAAACTGTTTTTT. Its protein product is CASSEEQGALITTNEKLFF.

The genes are TRBV30 and TRBJ1-1; no clear D. The CDR3 is 11 residues long. V shed 0 bases and J shed 8 bases, with 7 bases lying between them. Germline CDR1 is GTSNPN and CDR2 is SVGIG (reference sequence). The CDR3 spells CAWSVLEEAFF. The CDR3 DNA sequence: TGTGCCTGGAGTGTACTTGAAGAAGCTTTCTTT.

J is TRBJ2-3 and V is TRBV7-2, with D uncertain. The V end lost 1 base, the J end lost 6 bases, and 5 bases lay between the germline ends. The length of the CDR3 is 12 residues. The germline CDR1 and CDR2 sequences are SGHTA and FQGNSA. The CDR3 nucleotides read TGTGCCAGCAGCTTAGTTATGGATACGCAGTATTTT. Its protein product is CASSLVMDTQYF.

The chain couples TRBV5-6 to TRBJ2-5, with unresolved D. V dropped 4 bases and J dropped 5 bases, with 9 bases sitting between them. The CDR3 length is 12 residues. CDR1 is SGHDT and CDR2 is YYEEEE in the germline V gene. The CDR3 reads CASSLLKETQYF. CDR3 nucleotide sequence: TGTGCCAGCAGCCTCCTTAAGGAGACCCAGTACTTC.

The rearrangement joins TRBV6-5 to TRBJ2-1, with D unclear. Trimming shortened V by 2 bases and J by 6 bases, and 14 bases separated the two germline ends. The length of the CDR3 is 15 residues. Germline CDR1 is MNHEY and CDR2 is SVGAGI. CDR3: CASSYGVAPVNEQFF. The CDR3 region has the DNA TGTGCCAGCAGTTACGGAGTGGCCCCTGTCAATGAGCAGTTCTTC.

The genes are TRBV12-3 or TRBV12-4 and TRBJ2-7, with a possible D match to TRBD1 (6 bases). V lost 8 bases, J lost 2 bases, and 7 bases lay in between. CDR3 length: 11 amino acids. Here the CDR3 reads CASRDTYEQYF. CDR3 in DNA: TGTGCCAGCCGGGACACCTACGAGCAGTACTTC.

V and J are TRBV28 and TRBJ2-5; 7 bases map to TRBD2. This CDR3 is 17 amino acids long. J gave up 5 bases and V 6 bases, and 18 bases lay outside the gene matches. Germline V lookup: CDR1 MDHEN, CDR2 SYDVKM. The CDR3 sequence is CASRTLLGGVRGETQYF. Here the CDR3 DNA reads TGTGCCAGCAGGACGCTTTTGGGAGGGGTTCGAGGTGAGACCCAGTACTTC. The whole variable domain, remainder taken from reference TRBV28 and TRBJ2-5, is DVKVTQSSRYLVKRTGEKVFLECVQDMDHENMFWYRQDPGLGLRLIYFSYDVKMKEKGDIPEGYSVSREKKERFSLILESASTNQTSMYLCASRTLLGGVRGETQYFGPGTRLLVL.

Points on this clone: An end of the junction does not agree with germline; a read error may underlie this. J is TRBJ2-5 and V is TRBV19, with 7 bases matching TRBD2. Germline V lookup: CDR1 LNHDA, CDR2 SQIVND (reference sequence). The CDR3 extends over 12 amino acids. CDR3 nucleotides: TGTGCCAGCAGTAGGGGAGGGGAGACCCAGTACTTC. This codes for CASSRGGETQYF.

The chain joins TRBV11-2 to TRBJ2-7; maybe TRBD1 (5 bases). Deletions cut 5 bases from V and 5 bases from J, with 16 bases between. This CDR3 region has 14 residues. Germline V CDR1 and CDR2: SGHAT, FQNNGV. The CDR3 here is CASSDVRGKNEQYF. The DNA of the CDR3 is TGTGCCAGCAGCGACGTAAGGGGTAAGAACGAGCAGTACTTC.

This clone was counted between two and nine times. The chain recombines TRBV5-4 with TRBJ1-2; D call uncertain. The CDR3 runs 11 residues. Deletions cut 3 bases from V and 6 bases from J, with 6 bases between. Looked up from germline, CDR1 is SGHNT and CDR2 is YYREEE (reference sequence). CDR3 DNA sequence: TGTGCCAGCAGCTCGACGCATGGCTACACCTTC. This codes for CASSSTHGYTF.

J is TRBJ2-7 and V is TRBV5-6, with a possible D match to TRBD1 (6 bases). From germline, CDR1 is SGHDT and CDR2 YYEEEE. V gave up 2 bases and J gave up 2 bases, with 11 bases separating them. The CDR3 is 14 amino acids. The CDR3 bases are TGTGCCAGCAGCTTACGACAGGAGGCCTACGAGCAGTACTTC. It specifies CASSLRQEAYEQYF.